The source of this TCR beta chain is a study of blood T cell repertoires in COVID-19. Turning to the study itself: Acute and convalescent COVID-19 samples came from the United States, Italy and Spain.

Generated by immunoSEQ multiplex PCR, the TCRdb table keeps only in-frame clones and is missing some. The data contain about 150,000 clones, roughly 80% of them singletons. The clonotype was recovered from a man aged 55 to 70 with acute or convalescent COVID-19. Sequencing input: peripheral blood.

Here the CDR3 reads CASRRDRLTEAFF. CDR3 DNA sequence: TGTGCCAGCAGAAGGGACAGGTTGACTGAAGCTTTCTTT. V is TRBV12-3 or TRBV12-4 and J is TRBJ1-1, with 8 bases matching TRBD1. There are 13 residues in the CDR3. Losses at the gene ends were 6 bases for V and 5 bases for J; bases not matched to a gene: 5.